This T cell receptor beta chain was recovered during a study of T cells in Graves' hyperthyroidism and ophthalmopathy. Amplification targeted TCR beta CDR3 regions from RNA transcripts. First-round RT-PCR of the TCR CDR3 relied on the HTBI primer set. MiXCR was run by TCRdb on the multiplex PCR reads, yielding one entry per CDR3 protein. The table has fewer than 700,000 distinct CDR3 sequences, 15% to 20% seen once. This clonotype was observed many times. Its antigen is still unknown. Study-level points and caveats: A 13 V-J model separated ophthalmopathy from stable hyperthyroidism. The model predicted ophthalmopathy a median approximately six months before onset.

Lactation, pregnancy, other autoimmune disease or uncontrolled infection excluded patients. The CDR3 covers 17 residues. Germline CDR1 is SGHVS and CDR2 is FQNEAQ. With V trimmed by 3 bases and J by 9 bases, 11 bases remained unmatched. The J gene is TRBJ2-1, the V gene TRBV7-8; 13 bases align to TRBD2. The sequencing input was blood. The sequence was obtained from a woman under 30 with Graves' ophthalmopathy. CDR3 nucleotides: TGTGCCAGCAGCTTGAAGGGACTAGCGGGACAAACTGGTGAGCAGTTCTTC. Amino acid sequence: CASSLKGLAGQTGEQFF.